This entry is about one TCR beta chain. Using immunoSEQ multiplex PCR, the repertoire was profiled, and TCRdb retains in-frame clones only, with some absent. The sample comprises about 210,000 clones, 83% of which are singletons, and roughly 2.9% rests with the top ten. This record comes from a study of blood T cell repertoires in COVID-19. About the study: Sample material is recorded as cDNA or gDNA derived from T cells, B-cell-depleted T cells, or PBMCs.

In germline, CDR1 is MNHEY, CDR2 SMNVEV (reference sequence). V shed 4 bases and J 7 bases; nucleotides not matched to a gene: 7. The CDR3 consists of 15 residues. The sequence came from a man aged 50-59 years with active or convalescent COVID-19. The sequencing input was peripheral blood. The gene calls are TRBV27 and TRBJ1-6, with 7 bases identical to TRBD1. The CDR3 sequence: CASSSGGKRNSPLHF. CDR3 DNA: TGTGCCAGCAGTTCAGGGGGGAAAAGAAATTCACCCCTCCACTTT.